The T cell receptor (beta chain) under discussion was sequenced for a study of blood T cell repertoires in COVID-19. The sample holds a few counts of this clone. Germline lookup yields CDR1 LGHDT and CDR2 YNNKEL (reference sequence). With V trimmed by 4 bases and J by 2 bases, 2 bases remained unmatched. The CDR3 sequence is 14 residues long. This table comes from immunoSEQ multiplex PCR, and its TCRdb copy is limited to in-frame clones, with some not included. The sample contains 300,000 to 400,000 clones, more than 70% of which appear only once. V is TRBV3-1 (or the pseudogene TRBV3-2) and J is TRBJ1-3, with 7 bases that match TRBD1. The receptor was isolated from a woman aged 60-75 years with COVID-19, enrolled during active disease. The sequenced material came from peripheral blood. The CDR3 DNA follows: TGTGCCAGCAGCCTTACAGGGGCTGGAAACACCATATATTTT. This codes for CASSLTGAGNTIYF.